The rows below give T cell receptor beta chains drawn from one sample of a study of human T cells and chemical hapten exposure. TCRdb redid the calling of the RACE reads with MiXCR, one entry per CDR3 protein. The table has about 57,000 distinct CDR3 sequences, 9.3% seen once; the top ten hold 13%. This sample comprised whole blood, obtained in connection with sensitization to the hapten diphenylcyclopropenone (DPC). These receptor sequences come from a middle-aged woman with alopecia areata. Some clones in this sample may be carry-over from other donors' samples. CDR3s include the opening cysteine and the closing phenylalanine or tryptophan. Not every row has a clone size; where given, it reads once, few, many or a size class.

V	J	size	CDR3
TRBV6-1	TRBJ2-3	few	CASSELSGGPSTDTQYF
TRBV13	TRBJ1-2	few	CASSLAGAEGYTF
TRBV28	TRBJ1-5	NA	CASNRGGSNQPQHF
TRBV23-1	TRBJ2-7	few	CASSHPRRALLYEQYF
TRBV6-2/TRBV6-3	TRBJ2-3	many	CASSKTGEVTDTQYF
TRBV7-9	TRBJ1-1	many	CASSGLGTEAFF
TRBV25-1	TRBJ2-2	few	CASSVGADTGELFF
TRBV4-1	TRBJ1-2	few	CASSPQGYGYTF
TRBV4-2	TRBJ2-1	many	CASSQETAGGNNEQFF
TRBV29-1	TRBJ1-1	many	CSVTGGAATEAFF
TRBV5-1	TRBJ2-3	many	CASSLGRDPWSTDTQYF
TRBV18	TRBJ2-1	NA	CASSRDGRNNEQFF
TRBV5-6	TRBJ2-3	many	CASSLPGLTTDTQYF
TRBV7-2	TRBJ1-5	NA	CASSLAGTREVVHF
TRBV7-6	TRBJ2-2	many	CASSLMTGNTGELFF
TRBV2	TRBJ1-1	few	CASSVGRQAEEAFF
TRBV7-8	TRBJ1-4	NA	CASNSQGLGEKLFF
TRBV5-6	TRBJ2-5	many	CASSLRLQAAQYGETQYF
TRBV7-2	TRBJ2-7	few	CASSFDDPSLYF
TRBV29-1	TRBJ1-4	NA	CGGGGEEKLFF
TRBV20-1	TRBJ2-5	many	CSAADRLQETQYF
TRBV7-3	TRBJ1-3	NA	CASIAEGFGNTIYF
TRBV5-6	TRBJ2-5	many	CASSLGLTETQYF
TRBV12-3/TRBV12-4	TRBJ2-6	many	CASSLRGGALSGANVLTF
TRBV6-4	TRBJ1-1	few	CASSDGVTEAFF
TRBV29-1	TRBJ2-7	NA	CSVGLGYEQYF
TRBV14	TRBJ2-7	NA	CASSQATGNYEQYF
TRBV20-1	TRBJ1-5	many	CSARDISGTDYYSNQPQHF
TRBV6-1	TRBJ1-2	many	CASSERTGGYYGYTF